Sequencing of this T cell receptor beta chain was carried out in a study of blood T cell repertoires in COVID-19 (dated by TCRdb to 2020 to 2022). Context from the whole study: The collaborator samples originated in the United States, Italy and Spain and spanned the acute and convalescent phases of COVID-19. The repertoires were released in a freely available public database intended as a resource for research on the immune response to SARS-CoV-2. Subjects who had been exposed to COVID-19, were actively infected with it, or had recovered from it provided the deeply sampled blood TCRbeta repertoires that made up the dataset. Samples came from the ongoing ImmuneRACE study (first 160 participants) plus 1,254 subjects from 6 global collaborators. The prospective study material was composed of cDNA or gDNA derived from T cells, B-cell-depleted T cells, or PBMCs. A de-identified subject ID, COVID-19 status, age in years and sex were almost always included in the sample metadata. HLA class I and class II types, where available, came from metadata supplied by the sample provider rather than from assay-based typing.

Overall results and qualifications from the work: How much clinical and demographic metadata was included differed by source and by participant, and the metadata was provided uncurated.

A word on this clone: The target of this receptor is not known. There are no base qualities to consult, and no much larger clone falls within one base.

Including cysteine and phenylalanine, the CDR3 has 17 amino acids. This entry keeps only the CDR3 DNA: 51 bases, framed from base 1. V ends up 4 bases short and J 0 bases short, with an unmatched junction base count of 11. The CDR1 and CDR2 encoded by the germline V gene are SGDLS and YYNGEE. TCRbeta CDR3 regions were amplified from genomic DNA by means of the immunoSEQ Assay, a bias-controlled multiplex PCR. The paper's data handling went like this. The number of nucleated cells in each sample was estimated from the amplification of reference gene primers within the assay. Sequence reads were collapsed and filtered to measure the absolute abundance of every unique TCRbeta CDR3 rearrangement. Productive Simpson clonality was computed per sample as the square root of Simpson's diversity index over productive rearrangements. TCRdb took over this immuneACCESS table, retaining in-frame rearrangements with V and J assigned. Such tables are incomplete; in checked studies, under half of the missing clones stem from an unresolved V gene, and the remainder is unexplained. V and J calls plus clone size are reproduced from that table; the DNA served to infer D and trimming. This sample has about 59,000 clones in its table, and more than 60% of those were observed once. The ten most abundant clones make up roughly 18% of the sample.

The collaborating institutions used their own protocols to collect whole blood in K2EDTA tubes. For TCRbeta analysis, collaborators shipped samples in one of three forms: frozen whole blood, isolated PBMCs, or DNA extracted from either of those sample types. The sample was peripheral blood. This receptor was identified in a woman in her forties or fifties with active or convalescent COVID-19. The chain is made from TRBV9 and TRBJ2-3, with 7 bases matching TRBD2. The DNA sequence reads TGTGCCAGCAGCCCCGACCAGGGACTACCTAGCACAGATACGCAGTATTTT. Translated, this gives CASSPDQGLPSTDTQYF.